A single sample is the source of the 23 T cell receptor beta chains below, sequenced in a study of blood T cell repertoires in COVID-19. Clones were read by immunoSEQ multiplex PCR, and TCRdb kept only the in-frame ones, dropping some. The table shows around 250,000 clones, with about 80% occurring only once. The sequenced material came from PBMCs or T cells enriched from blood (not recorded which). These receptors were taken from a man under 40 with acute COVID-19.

The CDR3 loop reads CASRAPGQDYNEQFF. Here the CDR3 DNA reads TGTGCCAGCAGGGCACCGGGACAAGACTACAATGAGCAGTTCTTC. The chain carries TRBV7-2 and TRBJ2-1; D is possibly TRBD1 (6 bases). Looked up from germline, CDR1 is SGHTA and CDR2 is FQGNSA. CDR3 size: 15 residues. Trimming removed 6 bases from V and 3 bases from J, with 15 bases in between.

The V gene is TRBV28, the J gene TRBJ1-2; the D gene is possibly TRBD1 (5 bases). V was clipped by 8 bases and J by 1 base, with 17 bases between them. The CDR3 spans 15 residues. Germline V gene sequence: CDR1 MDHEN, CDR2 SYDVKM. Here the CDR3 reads CASSGEAGNNYGYTF. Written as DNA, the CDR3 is TGTGCCAGCTCGGGGGAAGCGGGGAATAACTATGGCTACACCTTC.

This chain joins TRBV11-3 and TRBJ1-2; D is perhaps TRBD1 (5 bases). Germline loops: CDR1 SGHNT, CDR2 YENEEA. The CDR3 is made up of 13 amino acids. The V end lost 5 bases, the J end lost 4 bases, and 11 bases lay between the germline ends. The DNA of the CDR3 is TGTGCCAGCAGCCATGGGGCAGGCTATGGCTACACCTTC. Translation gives CASSHGAGYGYTF.

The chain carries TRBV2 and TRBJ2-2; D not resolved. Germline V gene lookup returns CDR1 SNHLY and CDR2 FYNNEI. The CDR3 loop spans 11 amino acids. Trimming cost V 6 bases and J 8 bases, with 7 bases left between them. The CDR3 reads CASRLRGELFF. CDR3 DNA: TGTGCCAGCAGGTTGCGGGGGGAGCTGTTTTTT.

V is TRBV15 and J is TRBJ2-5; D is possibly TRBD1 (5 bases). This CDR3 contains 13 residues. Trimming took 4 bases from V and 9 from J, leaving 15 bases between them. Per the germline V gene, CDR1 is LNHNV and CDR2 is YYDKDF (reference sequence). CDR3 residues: CATSTLPGSPQYF. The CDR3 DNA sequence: TGTGCCACCAGCACTCTTCCAGGGTCGCCCCAGTACTTC.

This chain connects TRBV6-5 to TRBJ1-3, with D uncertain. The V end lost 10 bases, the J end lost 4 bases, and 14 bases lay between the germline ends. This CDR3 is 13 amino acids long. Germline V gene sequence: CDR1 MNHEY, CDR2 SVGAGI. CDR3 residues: CATRKASGNTIYF. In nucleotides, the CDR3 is TGTGCCACCAGAAAAGCGAGCGGAAACACCATATATTTT.

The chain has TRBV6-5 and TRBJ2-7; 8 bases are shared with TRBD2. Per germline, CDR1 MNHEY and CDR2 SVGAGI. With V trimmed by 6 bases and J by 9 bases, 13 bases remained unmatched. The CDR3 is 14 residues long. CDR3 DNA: TGTGCCAGCAGGAGTTTGCGGGAGGCTATTCGGCAGTACGTC. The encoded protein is CASRSLREAIRQYV.

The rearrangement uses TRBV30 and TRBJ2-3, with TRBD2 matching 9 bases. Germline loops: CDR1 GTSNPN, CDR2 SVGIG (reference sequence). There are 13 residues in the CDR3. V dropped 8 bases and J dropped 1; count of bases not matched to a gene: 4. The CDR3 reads CAARLAGTDTQYF. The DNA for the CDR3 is TGTGCCGCAAGACTAGCGGGCACAGATACGCAGTATTTT.

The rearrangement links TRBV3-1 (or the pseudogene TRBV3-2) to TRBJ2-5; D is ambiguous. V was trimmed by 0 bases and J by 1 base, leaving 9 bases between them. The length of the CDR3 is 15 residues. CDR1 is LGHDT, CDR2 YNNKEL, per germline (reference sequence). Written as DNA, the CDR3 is TGTGCCAGCAGCCAAGATAGACTGACCCAAGAGACCCAGTACTTC. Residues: CASSQDRLTQETQYF.

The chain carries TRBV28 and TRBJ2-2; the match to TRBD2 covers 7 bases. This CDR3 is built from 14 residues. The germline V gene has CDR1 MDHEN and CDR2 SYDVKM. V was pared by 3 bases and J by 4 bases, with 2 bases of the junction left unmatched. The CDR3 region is CASSLGGSTGELFF. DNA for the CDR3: TGTGCCAGCAGTTTGGGGGGGTCCACCGGGGAGCTGTTTTTT.

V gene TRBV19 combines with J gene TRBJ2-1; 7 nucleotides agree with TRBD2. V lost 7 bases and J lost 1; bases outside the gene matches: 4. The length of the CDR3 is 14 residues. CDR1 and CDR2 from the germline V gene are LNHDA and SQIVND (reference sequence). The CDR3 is CASTSGASYNEQFF. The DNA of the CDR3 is TGTGCCAGTACCAGCGGGGCATCCTACAATGAGCAGTTCTTC.

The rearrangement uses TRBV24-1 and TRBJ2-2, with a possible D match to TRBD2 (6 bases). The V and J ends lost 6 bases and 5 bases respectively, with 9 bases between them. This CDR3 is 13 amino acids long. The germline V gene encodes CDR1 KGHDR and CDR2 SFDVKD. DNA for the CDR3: TGTGCCACCAGTAGTCTAGCGACCGGGGAGCTGTTTTTT. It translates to CATSSLATGELFF.

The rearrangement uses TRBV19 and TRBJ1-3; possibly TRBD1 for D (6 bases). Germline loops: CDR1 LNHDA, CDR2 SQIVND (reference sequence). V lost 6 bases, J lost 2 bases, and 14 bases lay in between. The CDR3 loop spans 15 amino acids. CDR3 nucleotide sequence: TGTGCCAGTAGCCCTAACAGGGTCCCTGGAAACACCATATATTTT. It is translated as CASSPNRVPGNTIYF.

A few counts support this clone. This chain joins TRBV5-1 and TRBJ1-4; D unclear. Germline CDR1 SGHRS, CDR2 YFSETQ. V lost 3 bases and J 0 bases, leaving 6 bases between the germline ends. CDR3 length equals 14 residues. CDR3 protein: CASSSSATNEKLFF. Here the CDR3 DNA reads TGCGCCAGCAGCTCGAGTGCAACTAATGAAAAACTGTTTTTT.

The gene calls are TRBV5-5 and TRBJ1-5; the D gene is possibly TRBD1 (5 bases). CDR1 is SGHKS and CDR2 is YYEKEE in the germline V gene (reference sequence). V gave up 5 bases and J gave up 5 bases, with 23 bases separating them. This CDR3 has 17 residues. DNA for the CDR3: TGTGCCAGCAGTCCTATCAGTTATGGGGCCGCGGATCAGCCCCAGCATTTT. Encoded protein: CASSPISYGAADQPQHF.

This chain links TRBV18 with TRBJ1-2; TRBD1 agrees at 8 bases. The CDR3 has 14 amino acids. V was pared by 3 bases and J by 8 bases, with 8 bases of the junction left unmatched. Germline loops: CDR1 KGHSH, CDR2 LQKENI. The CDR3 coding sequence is TGTGCCAGCTCACCCGACAGGGGTCGGTGGGGCTACACCTTC. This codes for CASSPDRGRWGYTF.

The CDR3, as DNA: TGTGCCAGCTCACCGGGGAGCGGGAGACCTGGGGCCAACGTCCTGACTTTC. Translated: CASSPGSGRPGANVLTF. The V gene is TRBV18, the J gene TRBJ2-6; 8 bases map to TRBD2. In germline, CDR1 is KGHSH, CDR2 LQKENI. The V and J ends lost 3 bases and 2 bases, in that order; junction bases with no gene match: 6. The CDR3 sequence is 17 residues long.

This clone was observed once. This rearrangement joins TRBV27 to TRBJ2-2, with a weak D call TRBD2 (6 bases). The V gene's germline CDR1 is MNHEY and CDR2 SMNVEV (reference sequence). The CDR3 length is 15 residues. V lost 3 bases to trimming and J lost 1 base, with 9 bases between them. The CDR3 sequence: CASSFRLENTGELFF. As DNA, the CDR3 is TGTGCCAGCAGTTTTCGACTAGAGAACACCGGGGAGCTGTTTTTT.

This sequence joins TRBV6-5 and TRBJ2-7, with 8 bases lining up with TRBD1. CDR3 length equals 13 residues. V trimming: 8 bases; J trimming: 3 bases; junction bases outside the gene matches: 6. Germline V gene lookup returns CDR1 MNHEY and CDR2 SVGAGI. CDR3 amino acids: CASGQGAIYEQYV. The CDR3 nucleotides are TGTGCCAGCGGGCAGGGGGCAATCTACGAGCAGTACGTC.

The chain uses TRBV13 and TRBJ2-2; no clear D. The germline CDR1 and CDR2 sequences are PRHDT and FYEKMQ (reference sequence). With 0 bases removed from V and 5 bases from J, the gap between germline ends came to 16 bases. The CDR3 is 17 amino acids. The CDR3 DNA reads TGTGCCAGCAGCTTAGGCCGTATGGAGAGCCCAACCGGGGAGCTGTTTTTT. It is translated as CASSLGRMESPTGELFF.

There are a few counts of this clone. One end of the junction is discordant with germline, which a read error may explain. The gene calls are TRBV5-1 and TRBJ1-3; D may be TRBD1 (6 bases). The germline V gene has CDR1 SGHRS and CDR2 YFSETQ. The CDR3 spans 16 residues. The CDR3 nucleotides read TGTGCCAGCAGCCCGTCAGGGGTTTCAGCGGGAAACACCATATATTTT. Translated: CASSPSGVSAGNTIYF. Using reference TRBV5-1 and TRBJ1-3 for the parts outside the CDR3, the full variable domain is KAGVTQTPRYLIKTRGQQVTLSCSPISGHRSVSWYQQTPGQGLQFLFEYFSETQRNKGNFPGRFSGRQFSNSRSEMNVSTLELGDSALYLCASSPSGVSAGNTIYFGEGSWLTVV.

The CDR3 sequence is CASSLDLGGNSPLHF. In DNA, the CDR3 is TGTGCCAGCAGCTTAGATCTAGGAGGTAATTCACCCCTCCACTTT. V is TRBV11-2 and J is TRBJ1-6; no firm D call. Trimming pared 0 bases from V and 6 bases from J, leaving 9 bases between. This CDR3 has 15 residues. CDR1 is SGHAT, CDR2 FQNNGV, per germline.

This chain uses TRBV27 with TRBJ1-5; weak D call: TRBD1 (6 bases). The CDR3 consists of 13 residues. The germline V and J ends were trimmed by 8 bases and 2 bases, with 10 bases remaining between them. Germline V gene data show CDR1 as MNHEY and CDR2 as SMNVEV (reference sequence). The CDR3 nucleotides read TGTGCCAGCGGAGGGGGGGGCAATCAGCCCCAGCATTTT. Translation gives CASGGGGNQPQHF.